This is a list of T cell receptor beta chains from one sample in a study of T cell responses to AZD1222 COVID-19 vaccine. Some clones are missing from TCRdb's copy, which holds only in-frame ones; the method was immunoSEQ multiplex PCR. This sample has approximately 100,000 clones, with approximately 90% found just once. Source: peripheral blood, taken on day 0 of AZD1222 vaccination. The source of these receptors is an adult in good health. Each CDR3 is given with its conserved first and last residue. The order of the fields is clone size, D gene, V gene, J gene, CDR3 protein, CDR3 DNA. The D gene is left open where the match is weak. Clone sizes are given selectively: once, few, many, or a class where the clone is expanded.

NA,NA,TRBV6-2/TRBV6-3,TRBJ2-1,CASSPYLGRMSSYNEQFF,TGTGCCAGCAGTCCCTATTTAGGGCGGATGAGCTCCTACAATGAGCAGTTCTTC
NA,TRBD2,TRBV7-9,TRBJ2-1,CASSLITTSGSNEQFF,TGTGCCAGCAGCTTAATTACCACTAGCGGGAGTAATGAGCAGTTCTTC
NA,TRBD1,TRBV18,TRBJ2-2,CASSQGQGDTGELFF,TGTGCCAGCTCCCAGGGACAGGGTGACACCGGGGAGCTGTTTTTT
NA,NA,TRBV10-3,TRBJ2-5,CAISESETGSAETQYF,TGTGCCATCAGTGAGTCTGAAACAGGGTCGGCTGAGACCCAGTACTTC
NA,NA,TRBV29-1,TRBJ2-1,CSVEGRAGGNEQFF,TGCAGCGTTGAAGGTCGAGCAGGGGGGAATGAGCAGTTCTTC
NA,TRBD1,TRBV7-6,TRBJ2-5,CASSQEGGGRETQYF,TGTGCCAGCAGCCAAGAAGGGGGCGGGCGGGAGACCCAGTACTTC
NA,TRBD1,TRBV7-3,TRBJ2-2,CASSLLQGATGELFF,TGTGCCAGCAGCTTATTGCAGGGGGCAACCGGGGAGCTGTTTTTT
NA,TRBD2,TRBV5-6,TRBJ2-1,CASSLGQPGGNEQFF,TGTGCCAGCAGCTTGGGCCAACCGGGGGGCAATGAGCAGTTCTTC
once,NA,TRBV19,TRBJ2-7,CASALDTQAYEQYF,TGTGCCAGCGCTCTGGACACCCAGGCCTACGAGCAGTACTTC
few,TRBD1,TRBV7-6,TRBJ2-2,CASRQSRDRGAGELFF,TGTGCCAGCAGGCAGTCCAGGGACAGGGGCGCCGGGGAGCTGTTTTTT
NA,NA,TRBV30,TRBJ1-5,CAWSVPEYSNQPQHF,TGTGCCTGGAGTGTACCAGAGTATAGCAATCAGCCCCAGCATTTT
once,NA,TRBV7-2,TRBJ2-7,CASSSDSSYEQYF,TGTGCCAGCAGCTCCGACTCCTCCTACGAGCAGTACTTC
NA,NA,TRBV4-1,TRBJ2-5,CASSLGRVSQETQYF,TGCGCCAGCAGCCTCGGGCGTGTGAGTCAAGAGACCCAGTACTTC
NA,NA,TRBV6-2/TRBV6-3,TRBJ2-3,CASSYRGADTQYF,TGTGCCAGCAGTTATAGGGGAGCGGATACGCAGTATTTT
NA,TRBD1,TRBV7-2,TRBJ1-2,CASSRRDRGHGYTF,TGTGCCAGCAGCAGGAGGGACAGGGGGCATGGCTACACCTTC
NA,NA,TRBV30,TRBJ1-6,CAWRSHNSPLHF,TGTGCCTGGAGGTCCCATAATTCACCCCTCCACTTT
NA,NA,TRBV7-8,TRBJ1-1,CASSPAGGNAEAFF,TGTGCCAGCAGCCCCGCGGGGGGAAACGCTGAAGCTTTCTTT
NA,NA,TRBV15,TRBJ2-7,CATSRDTFSYEQYF,TGTGCCACCAGCAGAGATACTTTCTCCTACGAGCAGTACTTC
NA,NA,TRBV7-9,TRBJ2-1,CASGTSFKNGSYNEQFF,TGTGCCAGCGGTACGTCCTTCAAAAACGGGTCCTACAATGAGCAGTTCTTC
NA,NA,TRBV13,TRBJ1-4,CASSGPVEEGEKLFF,TGTGCCAGCAGCGGGCCGGTGGAAGAGGGGGAAAAACTGTTTTTT
NA,TRBD1,TRBV11-2,TRBJ2-7,CASSLVGTGGSEQYF,TGTGCCAGCAGCCTTGTCGGGACAGGGGGGTCCGAGCAGTACTTC
NA,NA,TRBV7-2,TRBJ1-2,CASSLGPQSNYGYTF,TGTGCCAGCAGCTTGGGACCCCAGAGTAACTATGGCTACACCTTC